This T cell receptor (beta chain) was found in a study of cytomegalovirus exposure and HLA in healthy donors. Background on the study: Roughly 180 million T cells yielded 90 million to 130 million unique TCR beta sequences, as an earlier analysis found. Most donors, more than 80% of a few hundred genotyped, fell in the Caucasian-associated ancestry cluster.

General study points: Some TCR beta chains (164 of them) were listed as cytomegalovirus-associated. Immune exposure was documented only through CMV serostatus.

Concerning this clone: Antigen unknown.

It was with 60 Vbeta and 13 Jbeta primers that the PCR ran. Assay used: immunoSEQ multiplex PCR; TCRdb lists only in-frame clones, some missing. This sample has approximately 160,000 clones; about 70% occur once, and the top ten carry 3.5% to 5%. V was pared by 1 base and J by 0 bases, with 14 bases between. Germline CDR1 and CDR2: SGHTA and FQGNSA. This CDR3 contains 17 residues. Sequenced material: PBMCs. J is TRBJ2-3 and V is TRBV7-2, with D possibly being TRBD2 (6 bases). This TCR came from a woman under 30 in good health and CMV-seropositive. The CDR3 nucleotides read TGTGCCAGCAGCTTAGGCGCTAGCGCGAAGAGCACAGATACGCAGTATTTT. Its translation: CASSLGASAKSTDTQYF.